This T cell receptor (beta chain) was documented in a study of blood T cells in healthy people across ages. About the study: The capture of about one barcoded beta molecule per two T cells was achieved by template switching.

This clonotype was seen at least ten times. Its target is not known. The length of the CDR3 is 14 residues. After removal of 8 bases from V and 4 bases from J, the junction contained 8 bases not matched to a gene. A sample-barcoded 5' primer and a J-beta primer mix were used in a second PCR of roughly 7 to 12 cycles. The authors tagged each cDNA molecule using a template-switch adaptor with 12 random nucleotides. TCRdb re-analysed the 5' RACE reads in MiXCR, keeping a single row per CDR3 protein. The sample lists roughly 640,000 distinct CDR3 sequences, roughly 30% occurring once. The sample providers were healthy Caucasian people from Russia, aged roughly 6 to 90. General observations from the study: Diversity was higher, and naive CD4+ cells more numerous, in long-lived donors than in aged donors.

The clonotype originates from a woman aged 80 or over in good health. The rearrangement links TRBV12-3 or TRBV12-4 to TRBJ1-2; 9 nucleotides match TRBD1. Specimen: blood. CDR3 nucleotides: TGTGCCAGCGCCCCCGGGACAGGGACCTATGGCTACACCTTC. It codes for CASAPGTGTYGYTF.